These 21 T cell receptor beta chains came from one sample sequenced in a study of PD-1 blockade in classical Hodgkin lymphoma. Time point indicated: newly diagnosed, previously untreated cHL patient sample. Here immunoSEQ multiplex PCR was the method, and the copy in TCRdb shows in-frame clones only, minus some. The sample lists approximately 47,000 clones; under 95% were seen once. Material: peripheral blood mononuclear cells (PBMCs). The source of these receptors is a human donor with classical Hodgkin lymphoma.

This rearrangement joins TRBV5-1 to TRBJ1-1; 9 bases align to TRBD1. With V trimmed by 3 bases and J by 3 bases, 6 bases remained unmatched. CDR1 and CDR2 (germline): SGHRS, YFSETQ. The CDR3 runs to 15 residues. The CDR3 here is CASSSLQGAHTEAFF. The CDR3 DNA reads TGCGCCAGCAGCTCCTTACAGGGGGCCCACACTGAAGCTTTCTTT. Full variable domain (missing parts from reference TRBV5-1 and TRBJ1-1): KAGVTQTPRYLIKTRGQQVTLSCSPISGHRSVSWYQQTPGQGLQFLFEYFSETQRNKGNFPGRFSGRQFSNSRSEMNVSTLELGDSALYLCASSSLQGAHTEAFFGQGTRLTVV.

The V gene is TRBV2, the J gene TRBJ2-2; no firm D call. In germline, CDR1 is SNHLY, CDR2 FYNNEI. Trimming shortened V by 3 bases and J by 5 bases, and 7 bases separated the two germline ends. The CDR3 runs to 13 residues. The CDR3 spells CASSDDITGELFF. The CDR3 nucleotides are TGTGCCAGCAGTGATGACATTACCGGGGAGCTGTTTTTT.

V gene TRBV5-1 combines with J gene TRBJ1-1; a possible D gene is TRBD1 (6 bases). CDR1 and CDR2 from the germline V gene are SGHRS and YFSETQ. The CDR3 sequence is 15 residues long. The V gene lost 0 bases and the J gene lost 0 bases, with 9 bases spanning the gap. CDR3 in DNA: TGCGCCAGCAGCTTGGTTTGGGGGCTGAACACTGAAGCTTTCTTT. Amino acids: CASSLVWGLNTEAFF.

CDR3 coding DNA: TGTGCCTGGAACGCCCGGGCAGGGCCCACCATATATTTT. It codes for CAWNARAGPTIYF. This sequence joins TRBV30 and TRBJ1-3; D perhaps matches TRBD1 (5 bases). Germline V CDR1 and CDR2: GTSNPN, SVGIG (reference sequence). This CDR3 comprises 13 residues. V lost 4 bases and J 9 bases, leaving 16 bases between the germline ends. The entire variable domain, with the rest obtained from reference TRBV30 and TRBJ1-3, is as follows: SQTIHQWPATLVQPVGSPLSLECTVEGTSNPNLYWYRQAAGRGLQLLFYSVGIGQISSEVPQNLSASRPQDRQFILSSKKLLLSDSGFYLCAWNARAGPTIYFGEGSWLTVV.

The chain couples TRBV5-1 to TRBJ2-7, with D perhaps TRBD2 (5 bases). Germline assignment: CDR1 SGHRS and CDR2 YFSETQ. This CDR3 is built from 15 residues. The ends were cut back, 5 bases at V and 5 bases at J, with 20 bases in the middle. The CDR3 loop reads CASREAREFRNEQYF. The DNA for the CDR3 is TGCGCCAGCAGGGAGGCCCGGGAATTTAGGAACGAGCAGTACTTC.

The CDR3 region has the DNA TGCGCCAGCAGCTTGTCACGGACCGCGGCCGAAGCTTTCTTT. Translating it yields CASSLSRTAAEAFF. The genes are TRBV5-1 and TRBJ1-1; D is uncertain. Trimming stripped 1 base from V and 8 bases from J, with 15 bases between. CDR1 SGHRS and CDR2 YFSETQ come from the germline V gene. The CDR3 spans 14 residues.

The DNA for the CDR3 is TGCAGCGTTCCCAGGGAGGGGGCCTTGAACACTGAAGCTTTCTTT. This sequence encodes CSVPREGALNTEAFF. The V and J genes are TRBV29-1 and TRBJ1-1; the match to TRBD1 covers 7 bases. Germline CDR1 SQVTM, CDR2 ANQGSEA. Trimming took 5 bases from V and 0 from J; bases not matched to a gene: 9. The CDR3 sequence is 15 residues long.

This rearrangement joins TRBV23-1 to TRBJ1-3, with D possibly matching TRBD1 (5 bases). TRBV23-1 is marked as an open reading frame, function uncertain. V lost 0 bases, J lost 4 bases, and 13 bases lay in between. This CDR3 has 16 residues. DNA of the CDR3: TGCGCCAGCAGTCAATCAGTAGGGGAGATCGGAAACACCATATATTTT. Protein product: CASSQSVGEIGNTIYF.

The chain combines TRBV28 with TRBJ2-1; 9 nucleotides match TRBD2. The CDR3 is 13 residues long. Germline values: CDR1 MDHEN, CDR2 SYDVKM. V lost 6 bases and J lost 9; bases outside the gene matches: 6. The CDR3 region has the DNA TGTGCCAGCAGCGTAGCGGGAGTGAGTGAGCAGTTCTTC. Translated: CASSVAGVSEQFF. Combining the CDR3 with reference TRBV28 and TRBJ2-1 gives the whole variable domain DVKVTQSSRYLVKRTGEKVFLECVQDMDHENMFWYRQDPGLGLRLIYFSYDVKMKEKGDIPEGYSVSREKKERFSLILESASTNQTSMYLCASSVAGVSEQFFGPGTRLTVL.

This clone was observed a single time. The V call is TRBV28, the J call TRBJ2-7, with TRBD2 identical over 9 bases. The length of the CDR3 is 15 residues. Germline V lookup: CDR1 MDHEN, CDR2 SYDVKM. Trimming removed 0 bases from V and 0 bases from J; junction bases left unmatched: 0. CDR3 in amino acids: CASSLWREGSYEQYF. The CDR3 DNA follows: TGTGCCAGCAGTTTATGGCGGGAGGGCTCCTACGAGCAGTACTTC.

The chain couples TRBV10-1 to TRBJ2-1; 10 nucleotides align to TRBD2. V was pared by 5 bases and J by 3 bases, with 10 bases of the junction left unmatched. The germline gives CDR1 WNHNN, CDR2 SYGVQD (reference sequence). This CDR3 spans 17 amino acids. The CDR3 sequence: CASSPRLAGGFYNEQFF. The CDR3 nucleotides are TGCGCCAGCAGTCCCCGTTTAGCGGGGGGATTCTACAATGAGCAGTTCTTC.

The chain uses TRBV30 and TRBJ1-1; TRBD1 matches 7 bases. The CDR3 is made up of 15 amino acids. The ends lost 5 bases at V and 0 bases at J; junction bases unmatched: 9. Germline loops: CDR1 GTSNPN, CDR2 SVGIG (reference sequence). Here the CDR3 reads CAWEGAESMNTEAFF. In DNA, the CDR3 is TGTGCCTGGGAGGGGGCGGAGTCCATGAACACTGAAGCTTTCTTT.

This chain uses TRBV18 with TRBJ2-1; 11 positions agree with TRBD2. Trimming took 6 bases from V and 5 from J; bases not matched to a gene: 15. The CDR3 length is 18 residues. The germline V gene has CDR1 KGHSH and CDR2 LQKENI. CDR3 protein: CASSPGTAGLAGDNEQFF. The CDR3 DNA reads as TGTGCCAGCTCCCCCGGGACAGCCGGACTAGCGGGTGACAATGAGCAGTTCTTC.

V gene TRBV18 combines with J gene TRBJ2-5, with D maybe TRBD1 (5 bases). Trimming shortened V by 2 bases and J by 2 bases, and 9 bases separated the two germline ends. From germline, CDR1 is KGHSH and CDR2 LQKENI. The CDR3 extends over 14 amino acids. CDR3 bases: TGTGCCAGCTCACCAAGTGGGGCACAAGAGACCCAGTACTTC. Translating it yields CASSPSGAQETQYF.

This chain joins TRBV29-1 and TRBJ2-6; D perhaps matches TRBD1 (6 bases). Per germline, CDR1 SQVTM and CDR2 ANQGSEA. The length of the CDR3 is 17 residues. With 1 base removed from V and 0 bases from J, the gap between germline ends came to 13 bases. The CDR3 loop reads CSVEGGQLDSGANVLTF. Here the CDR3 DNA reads TGCAGCGTTGAAGGGGGGCAGCTTGACTCTGGGGCCAACGTCCTGACTTTC.

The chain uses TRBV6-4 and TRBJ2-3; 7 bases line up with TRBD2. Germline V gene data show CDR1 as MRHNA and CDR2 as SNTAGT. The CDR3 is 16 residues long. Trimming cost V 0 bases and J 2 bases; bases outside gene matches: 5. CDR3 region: CASSDSVSGVTDTQYF. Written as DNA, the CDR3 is TGTGCCAGCAGTGACTCAGTAAGCGGGGTCACAGATACGCAGTATTTT.

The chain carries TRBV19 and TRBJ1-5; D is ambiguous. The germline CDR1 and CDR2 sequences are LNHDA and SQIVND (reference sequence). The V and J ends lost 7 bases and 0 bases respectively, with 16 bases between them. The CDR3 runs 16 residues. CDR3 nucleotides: TGTGCCAGTACTACGGGATGGCAGTATAGCAATCAGCCCCAGCATTTT. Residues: CASTTGWQYSNQPQHF.

CDR3 sequence reads: CASSPQAWEAYNEQFF. For the CDR3, the DNA is TGTGCCAGCAGCCCACAGGCCTGGGAGGCCTACAATGAGCAGTTCTTC. The gene calls are TRBV28 and TRBJ2-1; tentative D call: TRBD2 (6 bases). Per germline, CDR1 MDHEN and CDR2 SYDVKM. The V end was cut by 6 bases, the J end by 2 bases, with 17 bases between. The CDR3 has 16 amino acids.

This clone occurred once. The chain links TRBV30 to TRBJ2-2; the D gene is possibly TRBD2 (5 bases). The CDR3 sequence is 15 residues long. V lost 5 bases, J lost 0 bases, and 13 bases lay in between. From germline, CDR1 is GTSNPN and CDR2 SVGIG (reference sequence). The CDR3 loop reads CAWPLLGANTGELFF. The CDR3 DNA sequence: TGTGCCTGGCCCTTACTAGGCGCGAACACCGGGGAGCTGTTTTTT.

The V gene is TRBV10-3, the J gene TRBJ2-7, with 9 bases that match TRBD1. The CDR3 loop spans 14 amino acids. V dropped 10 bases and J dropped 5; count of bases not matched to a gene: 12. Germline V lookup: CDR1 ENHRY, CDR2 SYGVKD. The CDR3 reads CATTPGQGVHEQYF. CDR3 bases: TGTGCCACCACTCCGGGACAGGGAGTCCACGAGCAGTACTTC.

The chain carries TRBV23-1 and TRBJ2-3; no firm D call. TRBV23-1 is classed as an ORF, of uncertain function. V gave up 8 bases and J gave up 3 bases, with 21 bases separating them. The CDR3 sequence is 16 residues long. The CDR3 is CASAHSAACLTDTQYF. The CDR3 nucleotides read TGCGCCAGCGCCCATAGTGCAGCCTGTCTTACAGATACGCAGTATTTT.